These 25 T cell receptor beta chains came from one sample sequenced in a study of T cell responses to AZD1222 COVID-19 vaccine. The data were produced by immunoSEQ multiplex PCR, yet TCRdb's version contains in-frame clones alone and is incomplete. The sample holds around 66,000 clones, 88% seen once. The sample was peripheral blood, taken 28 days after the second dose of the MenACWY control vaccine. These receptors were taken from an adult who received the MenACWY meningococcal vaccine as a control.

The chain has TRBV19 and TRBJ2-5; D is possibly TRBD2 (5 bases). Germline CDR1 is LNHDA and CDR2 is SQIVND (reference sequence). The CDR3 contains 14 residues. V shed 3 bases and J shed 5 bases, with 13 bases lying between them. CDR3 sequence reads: CASSIRLALETQYF. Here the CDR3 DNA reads TGTGCCAGTAGTATTCGGCTAGCACTCGAGACCCAGTACTTC.

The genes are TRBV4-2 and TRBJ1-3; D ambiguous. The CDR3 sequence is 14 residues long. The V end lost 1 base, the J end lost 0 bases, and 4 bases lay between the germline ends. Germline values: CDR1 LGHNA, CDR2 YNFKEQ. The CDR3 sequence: CASSQGDSGNTIYF. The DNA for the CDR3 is TGTGCCAGCAGCCAAGGGGACTCTGGAAACACCATATATTTT.

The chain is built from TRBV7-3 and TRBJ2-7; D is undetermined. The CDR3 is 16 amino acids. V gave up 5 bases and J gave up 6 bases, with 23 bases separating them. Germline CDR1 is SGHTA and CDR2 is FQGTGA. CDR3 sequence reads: CASSLLSGPLGGEQYF. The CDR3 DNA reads TGTGCCAGCAGCCTTCTCTCGGGTCCCCTAGGTGGCGAGCAGTACTTC.

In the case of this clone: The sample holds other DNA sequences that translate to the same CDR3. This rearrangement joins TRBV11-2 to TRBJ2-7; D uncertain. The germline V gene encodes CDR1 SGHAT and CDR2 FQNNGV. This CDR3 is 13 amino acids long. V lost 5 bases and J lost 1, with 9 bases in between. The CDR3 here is CASSLDVSYEQYF. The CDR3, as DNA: TGTGCCAGCAGCCTCGACGTATCCTACGAGCAGTACTTC.

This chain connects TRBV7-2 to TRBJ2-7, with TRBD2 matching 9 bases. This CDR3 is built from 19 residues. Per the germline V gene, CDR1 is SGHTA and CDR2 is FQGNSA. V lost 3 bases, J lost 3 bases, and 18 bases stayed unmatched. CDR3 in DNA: TGTGCCAGCAGCTTCCCTCAGAGGCAGGGACAGACTAGCGGCTACGAGCAGTACTTC. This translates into CASSFPQRQGQTSGYEQYF. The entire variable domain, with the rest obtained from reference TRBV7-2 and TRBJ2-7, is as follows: GAGVSQSPSNKVTEKGKDVELRCDPISGHTALYWYRQSLGQGLEFLIYFQGNSAPDKSGLPSDRFSAERTGGSVSTLTIQRTQQEDSAVYLCASSFPQRQGQTSGYEQYFGPGTRLTVT.

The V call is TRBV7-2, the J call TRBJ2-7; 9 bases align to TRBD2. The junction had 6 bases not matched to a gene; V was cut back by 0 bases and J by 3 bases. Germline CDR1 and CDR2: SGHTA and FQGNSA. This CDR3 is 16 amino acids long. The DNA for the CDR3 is TGTGCCAGCAGCTTAGCTTATGGGCGGGGGGGCTACGAGCAGTACTTC. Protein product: CASSLAYGRGGYEQYF.

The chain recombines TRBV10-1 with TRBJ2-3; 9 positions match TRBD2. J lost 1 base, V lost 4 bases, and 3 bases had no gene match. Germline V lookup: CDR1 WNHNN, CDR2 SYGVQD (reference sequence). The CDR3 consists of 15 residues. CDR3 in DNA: TGCGCCAGCAGTGCCTGGACTAGCGGCACAGATACGCAGTATTTT. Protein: CASSAWTSGTDTQYF.

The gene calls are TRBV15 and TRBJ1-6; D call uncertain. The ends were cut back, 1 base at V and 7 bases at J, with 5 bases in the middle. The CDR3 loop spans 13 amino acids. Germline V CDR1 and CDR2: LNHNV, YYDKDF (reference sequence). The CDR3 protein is CATSRARNSPLHF. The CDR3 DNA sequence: TGTGCCACCAGCAGAGCGAGGAATTCACCCCTCCACTTT.

The CDR3 here is CAIRGGSNYGYTF. Here the CDR3 DNA reads TGTGCCATCAGGGGGGGATCCAACTATGGCTACACCTTC. The chain has TRBV10-3 and TRBJ1-2; weak D call: TRBD1 (5 bases). CDR1 is ENHRY and CDR2 is SYGVKD in the germline V gene. Trimming cost V 6 bases and J 2 bases, with 10 bases left between them. The CDR3 length is 13 residues.

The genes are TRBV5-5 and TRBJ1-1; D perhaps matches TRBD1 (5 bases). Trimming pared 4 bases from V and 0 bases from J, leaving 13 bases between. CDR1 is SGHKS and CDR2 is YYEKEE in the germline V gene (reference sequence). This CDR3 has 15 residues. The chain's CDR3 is CASSGWGEVNTEAFF. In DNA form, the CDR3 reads TGTGCCAGCAGCGGGTGGGGGGAGGTGAACACTGAAGCTTTCTTT.

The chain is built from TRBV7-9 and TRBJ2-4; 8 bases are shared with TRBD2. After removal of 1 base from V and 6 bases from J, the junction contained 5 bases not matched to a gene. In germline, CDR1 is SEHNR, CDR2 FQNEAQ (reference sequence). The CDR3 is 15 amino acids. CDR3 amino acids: CASSLVSGATNIQYF. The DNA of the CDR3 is TGTGCCAGCAGCTTAGTTAGCGGGGCGACAAACATTCAGTACTTC.

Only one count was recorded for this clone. CDR3 bases: TGTGCCAGCAGTGGGAGCGGAGAGAACACTGAAGCTTTCTTT. Its protein is CASSGSGENTEAFF. The chain combines TRBV2 with TRBJ1-1; D not certain. This CDR3 comprises 14 residues. V shed 4 bases and J shed 1 base, with 10 bases lying between them. Germline CDR1 reads SNHLY; CDR2 reads FYNNEI.

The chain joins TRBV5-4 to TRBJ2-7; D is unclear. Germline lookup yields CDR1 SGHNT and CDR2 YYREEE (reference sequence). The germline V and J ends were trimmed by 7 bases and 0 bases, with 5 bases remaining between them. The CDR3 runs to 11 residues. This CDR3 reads CASGNSYEQYF. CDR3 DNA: TGTGCCAGCGGGAACTCCTACGAGCAGTACTTC.

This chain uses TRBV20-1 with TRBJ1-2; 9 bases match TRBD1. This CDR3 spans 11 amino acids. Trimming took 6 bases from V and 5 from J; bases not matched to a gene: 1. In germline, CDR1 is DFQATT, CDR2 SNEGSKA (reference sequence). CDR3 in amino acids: CSAGQGYGYTF. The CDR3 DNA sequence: TGCAGTGCGGGACAGGGTTATGGCTACACCTTC.

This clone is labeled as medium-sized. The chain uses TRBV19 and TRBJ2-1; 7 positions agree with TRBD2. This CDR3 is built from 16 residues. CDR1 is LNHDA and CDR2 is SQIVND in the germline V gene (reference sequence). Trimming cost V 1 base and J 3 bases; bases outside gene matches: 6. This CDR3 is CASSIGWGRDYNEQFF. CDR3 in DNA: TGTGCCAGTAGTATAGGTTGGGGGAGGGACTACAATGAGCAGTTCTTC.

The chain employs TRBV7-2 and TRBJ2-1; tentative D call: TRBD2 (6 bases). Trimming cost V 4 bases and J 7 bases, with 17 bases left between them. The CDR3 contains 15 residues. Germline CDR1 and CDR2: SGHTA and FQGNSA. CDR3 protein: CASSWRDSWGNEQFF. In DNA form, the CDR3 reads TGTGCCAGCAGCTGGCGGGACTCCTGGGGGAATGAGCAGTTCTTC.

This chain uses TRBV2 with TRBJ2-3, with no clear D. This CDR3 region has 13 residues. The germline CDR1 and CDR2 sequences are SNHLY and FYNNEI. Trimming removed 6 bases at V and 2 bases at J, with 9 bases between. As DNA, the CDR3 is TGTGCCAGCAGAGGAGTATTCACAGATACGCAGTATTTT. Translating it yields CASRGVFTDTQYF. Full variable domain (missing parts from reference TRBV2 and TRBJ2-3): EPEVTQTPSHQVTQMGQEVILRCVPISNHLYFYWYRQILGQKVEFLVSFYNNEISEKSEIFDDQFSVERPDGSNFTLKIRSTKLEDSAMYFCASRGVFTDTQYFGPGTRLTVL.

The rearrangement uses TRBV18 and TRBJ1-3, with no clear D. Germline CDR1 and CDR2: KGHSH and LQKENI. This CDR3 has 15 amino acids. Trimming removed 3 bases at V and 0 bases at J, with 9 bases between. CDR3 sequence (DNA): TGTGCCAGCTCACCCACTGATCTCTCTGGAAACACCATATATTTT. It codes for CASSPTDLSGNTIYF.

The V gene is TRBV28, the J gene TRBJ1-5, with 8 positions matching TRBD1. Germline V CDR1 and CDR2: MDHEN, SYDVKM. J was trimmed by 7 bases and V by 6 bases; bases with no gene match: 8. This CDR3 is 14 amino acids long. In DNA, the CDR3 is TGTGCCAGCAGACAACAGGGGGGAGGACAGCCCCAGCATTTT. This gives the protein CASRQQGGGQPQHF.

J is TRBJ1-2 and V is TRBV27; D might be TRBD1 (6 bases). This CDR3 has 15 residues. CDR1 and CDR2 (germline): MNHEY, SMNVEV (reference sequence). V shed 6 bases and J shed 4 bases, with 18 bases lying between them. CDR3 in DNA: TGTGCCAGCAGGCAGGGGAGAGCACTAACCTATGGCTACACCTTC. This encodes CASRQGRALTYGYTF.

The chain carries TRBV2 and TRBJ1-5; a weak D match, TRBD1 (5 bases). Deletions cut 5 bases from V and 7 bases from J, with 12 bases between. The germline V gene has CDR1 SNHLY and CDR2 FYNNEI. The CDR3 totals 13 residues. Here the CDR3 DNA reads TGTGCCAGCAGTCCCGGGGGTGGGCAGCCCCAGCATTTT. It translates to CASSPGGGQPQHF.

The DNA of the CDR3 is TGTGCCAGCAGTTCACCAGTGGGGGGACCCGATTCACCCCTCCACTTT. The encoded protein is CASSSPVGGPDSPLHF. V and J are TRBV28 and TRBJ1-6, with TRBD1 as a possible D gene (5 bases). The germline gives CDR1 MDHEN, CDR2 SYDVKM. This CDR3 has 16 amino acids. Trimming took 4 bases from V and 8 from J, leaving 18 bases between them.

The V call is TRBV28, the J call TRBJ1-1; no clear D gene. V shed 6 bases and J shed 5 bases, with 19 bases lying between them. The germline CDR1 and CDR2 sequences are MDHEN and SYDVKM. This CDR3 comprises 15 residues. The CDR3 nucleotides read TGTGCCAGCAGGTCTCCCGCGGGCGGGGTGACTGAAGCTTTCTTT. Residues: CASRSPAGGVTEAFF.

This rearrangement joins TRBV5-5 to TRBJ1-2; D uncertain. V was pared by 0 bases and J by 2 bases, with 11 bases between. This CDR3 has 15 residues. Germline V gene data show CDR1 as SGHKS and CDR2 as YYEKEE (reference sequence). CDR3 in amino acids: CASSLGPGSNYGYTF. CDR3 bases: TGTGCCAGCAGCTTGGGGCCGGGGTCCAACTATGGCTACACCTTC.

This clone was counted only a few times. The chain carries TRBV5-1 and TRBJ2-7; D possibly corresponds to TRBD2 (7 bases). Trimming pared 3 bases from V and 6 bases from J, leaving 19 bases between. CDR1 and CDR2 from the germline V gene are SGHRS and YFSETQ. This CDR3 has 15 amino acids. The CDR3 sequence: CASSYPVFGGREQYF. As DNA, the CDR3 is TGCGCCAGCAGCTACCCCGTCTTCGGGGGGCGCGAGCAGTACTTC.